The 25 T cell receptor beta chains reported below all come from one sample, sequenced in a study of shared clonotypes between healthy human individuals. Clones were read by immunoSEQ multiplex PCR, and TCRdb kept only the in-frame ones, dropping some. The sample gives approximately 2.5 million clones, over 85% of which show up once; roughly 0.36% is in the top ten. The sequencing input was naive CD4+ T cells from PBMCs. Indicated subset: CD45RA+ positively selected. The receptors stem from a man aged 18 to 35 in good health. Some clones in this sample may be carry-over from other donors' samples.

This clone was detected once. V is TRBV5-4 and J is TRBJ2-7; no reliable D call. CDR3 length: 16 amino acids. Germline values: CDR1 SGHNT, CDR2 YYREEE (reference sequence). V lost 3 bases and J 3 bases, leaving 19 bases between the germline ends. The CDR3 protein is CASSSAASPSFYEQYF. The CDR3 coding sequence is TGTGCCAGCAGCTCCGCCGCCTCTCCTAGTTTCTACGAGCAGTACTTC.

The chain links TRBV5-6 to TRBJ2-5; unclear D gene. V lost 1 base to trimming and J lost 12 bases, with 13 bases between them. CDR1 SGHDT and CDR2 YYEEEE come from the germline V gene. The CDR3 runs to 12 residues. Here the CDR3 DNA reads TGTGCCAGCAGCTTGTTCACGGGTGAGGAGTACTTC. It translates to CASSLFTGEEYF.

J is TRBJ2-5 and V is TRBV6-6; D remains unclear. The CDR3 length is 13 residues. In germline, CDR1 is MNHNY, CDR2 SVGAGI (reference sequence). V was trimmed by 0 bases and J by 3 bases, leaving 5 bases between them. The chain's CDR3 is CASSYSIEETQYF. The CDR3, as DNA: TGTGCCAGCAGTTACTCGATTGAAGAGACCCAGTACTTC.

J is TRBJ1-2 and V is TRBV5-4, with D tentatively TRBD1 (6 bases). V lost 5 bases and J 6 bases, leaving 14 bases between the germline ends. The CDR3 loop spans 13 amino acids. Germline V lookup: CDR1 SGHNT, CDR2 YYREEE (reference sequence). CDR3 amino acids: CASSSGGADGYTF. For the CDR3, the DNA is TGTGCCAGCAGTTCGGGGGGGGCGGATGGCTACACCTTC.

The chain joins TRBV6-5 to TRBJ1-1; tentatively, D is TRBD1 (5 bases). Trimming took off 3 bases at V and 0 bases at J, with 11 bases between the two ends. The germline V gene encodes CDR1 MNHEY and CDR2 SVGAGI. The CDR3 is made up of 15 amino acids. The CDR3 sequence is CASSYRQPMNTEAFF. Here the CDR3 DNA reads TGTGCCAGCAGTTATCGACAGCCCATGAACACTGAAGCTTTCTTT.

The chain links TRBV28 to TRBJ1-4, with TRBD1 matching over 7 bases. The CDR3 consists of 17 residues. Unmatched junction bases numbered 8, after V lost 4 bases and J lost 0 bases. Looked up from germline, CDR1 is MDHEN and CDR2 is SYDVKM. Here the CDR3 reads CASSSRQGPTTNEKLFF. The DNA for the CDR3 is TGTGCCAGCAGTTCCCGACAGGGACCTACAACTAATGAAAAACTGTTTTTT.

The V gene is TRBV28, the J gene TRBJ1-4, with D perhaps matching TRBD1 (5 bases). The germline V gene encodes CDR1 MDHEN and CDR2 SYDVKM. This CDR3 region has 15 residues. The V gene lost 6 bases and the J gene lost 3 bases, with 14 bases spanning the gap. The CDR3 DNA reads TGTGCCAGCAGCCCTGGGGGGGACCCTAATGAAAAACTGTTTTTT. It specifies CASSPGGDPNEKLFF.

The chain combines TRBV23-1 with TRBJ2-6; D is unresolved. TRBV23-1 is an open reading frame, and its role is uncertain. This CDR3 contains 17 residues. Trimming stripped 0 bases from V and 0 bases from J, with 9 bases between. As DNA, the CDR3 is TGCGCCAGCAGTCAATCTGCCGCGAGCTCTGGGGCCAACGTCCTGACTTTC. This codes for CASSQSAASSGANVLTF.

J is TRBJ2-1 and V is TRBV9, with D unresolved. CDR3 length equals 15 residues. Trimming removed 6 bases from V and 0 bases from J, with 13 bases in between. CDR1 SGDLS and CDR2 YYNGEE come from the germline V gene. This CDR3 is CASTFGASSYNEQFF. For the CDR3, the DNA is TGTGCCAGCACCTTCGGCGCGAGCTCCTACAATGAGCAGTTCTTC.

This sequence joins TRBV9 and TRBJ2-7; maybe TRBD2 (6 bases). The germline V gene encodes CDR1 SGDLS and CDR2 YYNGEE. The CDR3 totals 14 residues. V gave up 0 bases and J gave up 5 bases, with 12 bases separating them. The CDR3 spells CASSVESRRDEQYF. In DNA form, the CDR3 reads TGTGCCAGCAGCGTAGAGTCAAGGAGGGACGAGCAGTACTTC.

The chain joins TRBV7-9 to TRBJ1-4; D uncertain. Trimming stripped 5 bases from V and 7 bases from J, with 20 bases between. Germline loops: CDR1 SEHNR, CDR2 FQNEAQ (reference sequence). The CDR3 sequence is 16 residues long. The CDR3 sequence: CASSQAPPNAGEKLFF. The CDR3 DNA reads as TGTGCCAGCAGCCAAGCCCCGCCCAATGCGGGTGAAAAACTGTTTTTT.

This clone occurred once. The CDR3 loop is CASTAPTNTGELFF. In nucleotides, the CDR3 is TGTGCCAGCACTGCACCTACGAACACCGGGGAGCTGTTTTTT. The V gene is TRBV11-2, the J gene TRBJ2-2; D is unclear. This CDR3 comprises 14 residues. Germline assignment: CDR1 SGHAT and CDR2 FQNNGV. Trimming left V 7 bases short and J 0 bases short, with 9 bases between.

The chain has TRBV28 and TRBJ2-1; either TRBD1 or TRBD2 may supply D (5 bases each). Germline CDR1 MDHEN, CDR2 SYDVKM. The CDR3 has 14 amino acids. V was cut by 5 bases and J by 12 bases, with 20 bases left in between. The CDR3: CASSPWGREGGQFF. The CDR3 DNA follows: TGTGCCAGCAGTCCATGGGGACGGGAAGGAGGGCAGTTCTTC.

Remarks on this clone: Other DNA sequences in this specimen translate into the identical CDR3. The rearrangement links TRBV5-4 to TRBJ2-5; weak D call: TRBD2 (6 bases). CDR1 and CDR2 from the germline V gene are SGHNT and YYREEE (reference sequence). The CDR3 contains 14 residues. V lost 0 bases and J lost 3, with 9 bases in between. CDR3 residues: CASSLVGGEETQYF. CDR3 in DNA: TGTGCCAGCAGCTTGGTAGGCGGGGAAGAGACCCAGTACTTC.

The V gene is TRBV5-8, the J gene TRBJ2-2, with D unclear. Germline values: CDR1 SGHTS, CDR2 YDEGEE. This CDR3 comprises 15 residues. V lost 2 bases and J lost 5, with 13 bases in between. CDR3: CASSLARPNTGELFF. The CDR3 DNA follows: TGTGCCAGCAGCTTAGCCAGGCCCAATACCGGGGAGCTGTTTTTT.

This rearrangement joins TRBV9 to TRBJ2-1, with 7 bases identical to TRBD2. The V gene end was trimmed by 1 base and the J gene end by 6 bases; junction bases not matched to a gene: 7. The germline CDR1 and CDR2 sequences are SGDLS and YYNGEE. This CDR3 contains 15 residues. The CDR3 reads CASSVSGLGSNEQFF. The CDR3, as DNA: TGTGCCAGCAGCGTATCAGGACTAGGATCCAATGAGCAGTTCTTC. Together with reference TRBV9 and TRBJ2-1, the CDR3 gives the full variable domain: DSGVTQTPKHLITATGQRVTLRCSPRSGDLSVYWYQQSLDQGLQFLIQYYNGEERAKGNILERFSAQQFPDLHSELNLSSLELGDSALYFCASSVSGLGSNEQFFGPGTRLTVL.

The chain recombines TRBV29-1 with TRBJ2-3; no clear D gene. V was trimmed by 4 bases and J by 4 bases, leaving 12 bases between them. Germline V gene data show CDR1 as SQVTM and CDR2 as ANQGSEA. CDR3 length: 13 amino acids. CDR3 loop: CSVGQVAADTQYF. In DNA, the CDR3 is TGCAGCGTTGGTCAGGTCGCCGCAGATACGCAGTATTTT.

This chain joins TRBV7-9 and TRBJ2-3; 7 bases are a match to TRBD1. Germline loops: CDR1 SEHNR, CDR2 FQNEAQ (reference sequence). V trimming: 4 bases; J trimming: 2 bases; junction bases outside the gene matches: 6. The CDR3 is 15 residues long. The CDR3 spells CASSSWDSSTDTQYF. In nucleotides, the CDR3 is TGTGCCAGCAGCTCATGGGACAGCTCCACAGATACGCAGTATTTT.

The V call is TRBV5-1, the J call TRBJ2-7, with D possibly matching TRBD2 (6 bases). CDR3 length equals 16 residues. Germline V gene data show CDR1 as SGHRS and CDR2 as YFSETQ. Trimming cost V 4 bases and J 3 bases, with 20 bases left between them. DNA for the CDR3: TGCGCCAGCAGCCCGCAAGTGGGGGGTCACGACTACGAGCAGTACTTC. Translated: CASSPQVGGHDYEQYF. The variable domain in full, with the rest retrieved from reference TRBV5-1 and TRBJ2-7, is KAGVTQTPRYLIKTRGQQVTLSCSPISGHRSVSWYQQTPGQGLQFLFEYFSETQRNKGNFPGRFSGRQFSNSRSEMNVSTLELGDSALYLCASSPQVGGHDYEQYFGPGTRLTVT.

Concerning this clone: The junction departs from the called germline gene at one end, perhaps through a read error. The J gene is TRBJ2-1, the V gene TRBV28; D is uncertain. The CDR3 spans 12 residues. Germline assignment: CDR1 MDHEN and CDR2 SYDVKM. The CDR3 DNA is TGTGCCAGCAGCACTACCTACGATGAGCAGTTCTTC. The encoded protein is CASSTTYDEQFF. Full variable domain (outside the CDR3, taken from reference TRBV28 and TRBJ2-1): DVKVTQSSRYLVKRTGEKVFLECVQDMDHENMFWYRQDPGLGLRLIYFSYDVKMKEKGDIPEGYSVSREKKERFSLILESASTNQTSMYLCASSTTYDEQFFGPGTRLTVL.

This rearrangement joins TRBV7-9 to TRBJ2-3; D gene unclear. Germline assignment: CDR1 SEHNR and CDR2 FQNEAQ (reference sequence). The V end was cut by 6 bases, the J end by 7 bases, with 11 bases between. The CDR3 is 12 amino acids. CDR3 in amino acids: CASSPAVHTQYF. For the CDR3, the DNA is TGTGCCAGCAGTCCGGCTGTTCATACGCAGTATTTT.

As regards this clone: Other nucleotide sequences in the sample specify the same CDR3. This rearrangement joins TRBV5-1 to TRBJ2-1; perhaps TRBD1 as D (6 bases). Germline values: CDR1 SGHRS, CDR2 YFSETQ. CDR3 size: 15 residues. Trimming took off 0 bases at V and 2 bases at J, with 9 bases between the two ends. CDR3 region: CASSLDRAAYNEQFF. DNA of the CDR3: TGCGCCAGCAGCTTGGACAGGGCGGCCTACAATGAGCAGTTCTTC.

This rearrangement joins TRBV4-3 to TRBJ2-5; no clear D. Looked up from germline, CDR1 is LGHNA and CDR2 is YSLEER. V dropped 1 base and J dropped 2 bases, with 17 bases sitting between them. The CDR3 runs to 17 residues. The CDR3 loop is CASSQGPQRLEQETQYF. CDR3 bases: TGCGCCAGCAGCCAAGGTCCCCAAAGGCTAGAACAAGAGACCCAGTACTTC.

This chain links TRBV7-2 with TRBJ1-2; D possibly corresponds to TRBD1 (6 bases). CDR1 is SGHTA, CDR2 FQGNSA, per germline. V was shortened by 2 bases and J by 2 bases, with 12 bases between the two germline ends. This CDR3 comprises 15 residues. CDR3 bases: TGTGCCAGCAGCTTACACGTCGGGGGCAACTATGGCTACACCTTC. It specifies CASSLHVGGNYGYTF.

The CDR3 bases are TGTGCCAGCAGCTTCGAGGGACTAGCCTACAATGAGCAGTTCTTC. It translates to CASSFEGLAYNEQFF. The chain is built from TRBV7-3 and TRBJ2-1; 8 bases are a match to TRBD2. The length of the CDR3 is 15 residues. The germline V gene has CDR1 SGHTA and CDR2 FQGTGA. After removal of 3 bases from V and 2 bases from J, the junction contained 3 bases not matched to a gene. The full variable domain, rest sourced from reference TRBV7-3 and TRBJ2-1, is GAGVSQTPSNKVTEKGKYVELRCDPISGHTALYWYRQSLGQGPEFLIYFQGTGAADDSGLPNDRFFAVRPEGSVSTLKIQRTERGDSAVYLCASSFEGLAYNEQFFGPGTRLTVL.